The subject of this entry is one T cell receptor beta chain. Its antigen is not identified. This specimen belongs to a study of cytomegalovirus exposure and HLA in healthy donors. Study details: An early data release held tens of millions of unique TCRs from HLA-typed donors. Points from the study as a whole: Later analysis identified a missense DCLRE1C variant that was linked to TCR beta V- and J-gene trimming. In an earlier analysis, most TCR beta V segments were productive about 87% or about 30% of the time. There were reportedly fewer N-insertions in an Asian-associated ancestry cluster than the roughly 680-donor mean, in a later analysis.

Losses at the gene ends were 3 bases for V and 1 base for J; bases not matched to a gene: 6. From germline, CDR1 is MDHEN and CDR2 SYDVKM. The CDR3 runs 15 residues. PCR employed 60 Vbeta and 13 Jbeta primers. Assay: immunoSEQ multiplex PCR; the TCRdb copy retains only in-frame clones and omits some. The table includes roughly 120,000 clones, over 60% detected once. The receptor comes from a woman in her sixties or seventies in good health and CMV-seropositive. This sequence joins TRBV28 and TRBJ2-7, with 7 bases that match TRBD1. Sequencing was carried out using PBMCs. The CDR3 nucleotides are TGTGCCAGCAGTTTGATACAGGGGTTGTCCTACGAGCAGTACTTC. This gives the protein CASSLIQGLSYEQYF.